This T cell receptor (beta chain) was observed in a study of cytomegalovirus exposure and HLA in healthy donors. The PCR ran on 60 Vbeta and 13 Jbeta primers. As processed by the authors: The authors later counted tens of millions of unique TCR beta chains, roughly 10 million of them shared. Produced via immunoSEQ multiplex PCR; TCRdb's table is partial and in-frame only. V and J calls and clone size come straight from that table; D and trimming were deduced from the DNA. The sample records over 80,000 clones, over 60% being singletons. This CDR3 is 14 amino acids long. Between the trimmed V and J ends, which lost 8 bases and 5 bases, there was a span of 19 bases. Germline loops: CDR1 MNHEY, CDR2 SVGAGI. General study results and limits: Looking again later, the authors saw that most CMV-associated TCR beta chains seemed HLA-restricted. A missense DCLRE1C variant was associated with V- and J-gene trimming of TCR beta chains in a later analysis, and an independent cohort replicated the association.

As for this clone: Antigen specificity is unknown.

The material sequenced was PBMCs. The chain joins TRBV6-5 to TRBJ2-7, with a possible D match to TRBD2 (6 bases). The origin of this receptor is a female donor in good health and CMV-seronegative. CDR3 DNA sequence: TGTGCCAGCGCGGCCGGGGGTTTGTGGGACGAGCAGTACTTC. It specifies CASAAGGLWDEQYF.